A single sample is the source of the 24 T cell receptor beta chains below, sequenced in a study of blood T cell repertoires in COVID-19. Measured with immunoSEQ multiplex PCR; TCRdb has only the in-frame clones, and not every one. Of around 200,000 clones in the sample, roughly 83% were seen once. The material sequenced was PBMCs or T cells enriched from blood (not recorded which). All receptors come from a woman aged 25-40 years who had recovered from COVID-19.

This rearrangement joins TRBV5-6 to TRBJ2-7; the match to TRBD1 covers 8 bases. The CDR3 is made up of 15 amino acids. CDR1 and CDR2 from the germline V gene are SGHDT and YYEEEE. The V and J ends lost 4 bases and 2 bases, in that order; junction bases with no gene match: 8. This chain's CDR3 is CASSAGTGVPYEQYV. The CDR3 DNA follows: TGTGCCAGCAGCGCCGGGACAGGAGTCCCCTACGAGCAGTACGTC.

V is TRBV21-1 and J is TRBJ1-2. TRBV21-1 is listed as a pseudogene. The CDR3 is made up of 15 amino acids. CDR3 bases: TGTGCCAGCAGCAAAGACCGGGAAACGAACTATGGCTACACCTTC. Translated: CASSKDRETNYGYTF.

CDR3 nucleotides: TGTGCCAGCAGCGTTAGCGGGAGCGGCAAAAACATTCAGTACTTC. Its translation: CASSVSGSGKNIQYF. This rearrangement joins TRBV2 to TRBJ2-4; 9 nucleotides match TRBD2. After removal of 6 bases from V and 3 bases from J, the junction contained 6 bases not matched to a gene. The CDR3 sequence is 15 residues long. Germline lookup yields CDR1 SNHLY and CDR2 FYNNEI.

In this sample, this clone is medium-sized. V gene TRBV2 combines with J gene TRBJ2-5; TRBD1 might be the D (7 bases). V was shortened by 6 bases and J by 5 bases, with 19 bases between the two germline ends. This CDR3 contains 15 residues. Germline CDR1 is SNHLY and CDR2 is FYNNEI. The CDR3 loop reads CASRGASGGLETQYF. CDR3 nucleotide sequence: TGTGCCAGCAGGGGCGCGTCAGGGGGGTTGGAGACCCAGTACTTC.

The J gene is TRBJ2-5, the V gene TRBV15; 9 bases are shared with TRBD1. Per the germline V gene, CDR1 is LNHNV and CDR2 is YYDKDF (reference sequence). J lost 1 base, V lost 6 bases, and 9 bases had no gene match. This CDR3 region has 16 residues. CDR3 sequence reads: CATRTARDRAQETQYF. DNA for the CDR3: TGTGCCACCAGAACTGCCCGGGACAGGGCCCAAGAGACCCAGTACTTC.

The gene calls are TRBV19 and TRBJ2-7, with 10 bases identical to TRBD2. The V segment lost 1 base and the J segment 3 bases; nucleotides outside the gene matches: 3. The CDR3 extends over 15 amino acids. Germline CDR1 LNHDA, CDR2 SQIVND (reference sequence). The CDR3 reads CASSIGPSGSYEQYF. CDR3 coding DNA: TGTGCCAGTAGTATAGGGCCTAGCGGGAGCTACGAGCAGTACTTC.

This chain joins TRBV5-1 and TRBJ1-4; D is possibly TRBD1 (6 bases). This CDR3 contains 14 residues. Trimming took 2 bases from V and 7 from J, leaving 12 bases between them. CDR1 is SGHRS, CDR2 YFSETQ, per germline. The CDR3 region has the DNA TGCGCCAGCAGCTTCCTGAACAGGGTTGAAAAACTGTTTTTT. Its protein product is CASSFLNRVEKLFF. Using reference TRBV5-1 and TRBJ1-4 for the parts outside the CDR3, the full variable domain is KAGVTQTPRYLIKTRGQQVTLSCSPISGHRSVSWYQQTPGQGLQFLFEYFSETQRNKGNFPGRFSGRQFSNSRSEMNVSTLELGDSALYLCASSFLNRVEKLFFGSGTQLSVL.

The CDR3 DNA sequence: TGTGCCAGCAGCCAAGACCTCACCCTACCGGGACAGCAAAACACTGAAGCTTTCTTT. Translating it yields CASSQDLTLPGQQNTEAFF. The rearrangement uses TRBV14 and TRBJ1-1; TRBD1 matches at 7 bases. The trim removed 0 bases at V and 2 bases at J, leaving 15 bases unmatched. Germline values: CDR1 SGHDN, CDR2 FVKESK. This CDR3 is 19 amino acids long.

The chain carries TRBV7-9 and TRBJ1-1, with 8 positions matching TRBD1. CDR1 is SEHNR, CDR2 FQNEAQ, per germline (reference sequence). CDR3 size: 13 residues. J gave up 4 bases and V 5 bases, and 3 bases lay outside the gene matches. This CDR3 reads CASSPTGVTEAFF. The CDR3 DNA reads TGTGCCAGCAGCCCGACAGGGGTCACTGAAGCTTTCTTT.

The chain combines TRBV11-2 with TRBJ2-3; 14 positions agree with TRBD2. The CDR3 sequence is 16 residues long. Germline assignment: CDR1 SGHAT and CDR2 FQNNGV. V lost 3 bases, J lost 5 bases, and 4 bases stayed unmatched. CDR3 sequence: CASSLTSGGARDTQYF. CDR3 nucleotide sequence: TGTGCCAGCAGCTTGACTAGCGGGGGGGCCAGAGATACGCAGTATTTT.

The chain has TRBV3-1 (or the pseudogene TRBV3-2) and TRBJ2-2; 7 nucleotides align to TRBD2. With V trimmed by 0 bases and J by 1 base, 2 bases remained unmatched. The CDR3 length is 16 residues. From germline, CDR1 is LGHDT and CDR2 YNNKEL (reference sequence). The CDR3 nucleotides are TGTGCCAGCAGCCAAGAGGGGAGGGAGAACACCGGGGAGCTGTTTTTT. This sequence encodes CASSQEGRENTGELFF.

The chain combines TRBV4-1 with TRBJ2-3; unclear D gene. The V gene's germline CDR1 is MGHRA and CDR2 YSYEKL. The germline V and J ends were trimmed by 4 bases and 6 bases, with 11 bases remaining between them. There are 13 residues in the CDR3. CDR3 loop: CASSPRSADTQYF. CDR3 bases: TGCGCCAGCAGCCCTAGATCGGCGGATACGCAGTATTTT.

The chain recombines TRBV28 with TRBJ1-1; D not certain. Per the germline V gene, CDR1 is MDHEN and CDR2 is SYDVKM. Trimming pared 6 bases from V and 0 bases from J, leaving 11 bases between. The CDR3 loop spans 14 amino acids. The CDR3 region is CASRRPTVNTEAFF. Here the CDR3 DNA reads TGTGCCAGCAGACGGCCTACAGTGAACACTGAAGCTTTCTTT.

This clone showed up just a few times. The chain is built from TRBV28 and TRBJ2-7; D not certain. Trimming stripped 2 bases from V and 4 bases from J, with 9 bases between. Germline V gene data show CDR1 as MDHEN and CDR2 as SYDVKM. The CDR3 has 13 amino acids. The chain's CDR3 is CASSLRGAYEQYF. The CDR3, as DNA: TGTGCCAGCAGTTTAAGAGGTGCTTACGAGCAGTACTTC.

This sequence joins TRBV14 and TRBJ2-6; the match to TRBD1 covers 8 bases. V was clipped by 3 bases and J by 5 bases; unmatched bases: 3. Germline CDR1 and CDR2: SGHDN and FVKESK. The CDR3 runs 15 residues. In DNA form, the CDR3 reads TGTGCCAGCAGCCATGGACAGGGCTGGGCCAACGTCCTGACTTTC. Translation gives CASSHGQGWANVLTF. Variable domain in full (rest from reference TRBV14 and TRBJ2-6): EAGVTQFPSHSVIEKGQTVTLRCDPISGHDNLYWYRRVMGKEIKFLLHFVKESKQDESGMPNNRFLAERTGGTYSTLKVQPAELEDSGVYFCASSHGQGWANVLTFGAGSRLTVL.

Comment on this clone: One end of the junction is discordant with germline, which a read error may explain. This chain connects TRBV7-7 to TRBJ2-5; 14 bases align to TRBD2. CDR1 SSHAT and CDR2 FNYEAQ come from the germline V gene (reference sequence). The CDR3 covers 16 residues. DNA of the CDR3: TGTGCTAGCAGTTCCGGACTAGCGGGAGGACTAGGGACCCAGTACTTC. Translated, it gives CASSSGLAGGLGTQYF.

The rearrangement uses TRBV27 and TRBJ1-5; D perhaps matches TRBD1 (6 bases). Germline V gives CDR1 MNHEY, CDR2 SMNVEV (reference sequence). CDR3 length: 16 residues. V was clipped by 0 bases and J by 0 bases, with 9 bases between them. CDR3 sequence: CASSLSQDSSNQPQHF. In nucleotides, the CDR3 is TGTGCCAGCAGTTTATCTCAGGACAGTAGCAATCAGCCCCAGCATTTT.

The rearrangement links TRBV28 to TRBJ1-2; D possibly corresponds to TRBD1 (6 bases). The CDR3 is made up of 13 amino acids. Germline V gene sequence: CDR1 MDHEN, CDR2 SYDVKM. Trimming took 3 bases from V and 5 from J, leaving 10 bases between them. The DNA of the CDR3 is TGTGCCAGCAGTTTTTCAGGGGCATATGGCTACACCTTC. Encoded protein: CASSFSGAYGYTF.

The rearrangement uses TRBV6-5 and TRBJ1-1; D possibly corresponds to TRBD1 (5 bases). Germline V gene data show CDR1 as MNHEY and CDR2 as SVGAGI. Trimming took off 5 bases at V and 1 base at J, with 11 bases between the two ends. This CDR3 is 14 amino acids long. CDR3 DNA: TGTGCCAGCAGTCTCCCCGGACAGAACACTGAAGCTTTCTTT. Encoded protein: CASSLPGQNTEAFF.

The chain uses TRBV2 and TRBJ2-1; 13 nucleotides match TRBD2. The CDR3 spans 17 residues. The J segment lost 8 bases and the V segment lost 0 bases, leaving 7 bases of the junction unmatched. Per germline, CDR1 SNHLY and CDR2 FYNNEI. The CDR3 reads CASSEAPRTSGGDEQFF. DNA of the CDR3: TGTGCCAGCAGTGAAGCTCCCAGGACTAGCGGGGGCGATGAGCAGTTCTTC.

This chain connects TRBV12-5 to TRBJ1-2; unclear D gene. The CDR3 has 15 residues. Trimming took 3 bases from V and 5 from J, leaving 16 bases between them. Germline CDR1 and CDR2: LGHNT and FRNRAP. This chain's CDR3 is CASGFHAGRHYGYTF. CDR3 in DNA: TGTGCTAGTGGTTTCCACGCCGGGAGGCATTATGGCTACACCTTC. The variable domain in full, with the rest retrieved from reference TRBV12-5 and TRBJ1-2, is DARVTQTPRHKVTEMGQEVTMRCQPILGHNTVFWYRQTMMQGLELLAYFRNRAPLDDSGMPKDRFSAEMPDATLATLKIQPSEPRDSAVYFCASGFHAGRHYGYTFGSGTRLTVV.

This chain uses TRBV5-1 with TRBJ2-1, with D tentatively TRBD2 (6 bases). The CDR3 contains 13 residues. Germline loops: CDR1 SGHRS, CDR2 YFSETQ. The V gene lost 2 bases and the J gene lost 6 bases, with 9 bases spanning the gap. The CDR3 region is CASSFGGVNEQFF. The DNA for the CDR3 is TGCGCCAGCAGCTTCGGCGGGGTCAATGAGCAGTTCTTC.

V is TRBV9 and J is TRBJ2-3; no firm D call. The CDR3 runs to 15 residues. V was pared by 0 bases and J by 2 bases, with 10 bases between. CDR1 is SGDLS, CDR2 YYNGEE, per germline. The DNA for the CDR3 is TGTGCCAGCAGCGTAGGTGGTACTTACACAGATACGCAGTATTTT. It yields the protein CASSVGGTYTDTQYF.

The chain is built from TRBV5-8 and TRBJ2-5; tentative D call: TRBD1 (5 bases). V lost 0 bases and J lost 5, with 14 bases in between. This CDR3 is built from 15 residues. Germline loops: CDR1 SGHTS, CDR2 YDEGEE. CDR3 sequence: CASSLEGVLRETQYF. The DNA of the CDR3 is TGTGCCAGCAGCTTGGAAGGGGTCTTACGGGAGACCCAGTACTTC.